These 21 T cell receptor beta chains share one sample of origin, sequenced in a study of regulatory T cells in long-lasting Graves disease. With iRepertoire HTBI primers and Arm-PCR of CDR3 regions, TCR beta libraries were built. TCRdb analysed the multiplex PCR reads with MiXCR anew, one entry per CDR3 protein. In the table there are a few hundred thousand distinct CDR3 sequences, just over 20% of which are singletons. Time point noted: newly diagnosed GD, antithyroid drugs for less than 3 months. Extracted PBMC RNA gave rise to the TCR library. Sequenced material: peripheral blood mononuclear cells (PBMCs), taken at new diagnosis, from a patient treated with antithyroid drugs. These receptors all stem from a female donor with Graves disease.

This clonotype has ten or more counts. The chain uses TRBV6-1 and TRBJ2-2; perhaps D is TRBD1 or TRBD2 (6 bases each). Trimming took off 6 bases at V and 5 bases at J, with 22 bases between the two ends. Germline V gene data show CDR1 as MNHNS and CDR2 as SASEGT. The CDR3 contains 17 residues. In DNA form, the CDR3 reads TGTGCCAGCAGGCTTGAGGGGGGCGCGTCGAGGACCGGGGAGCTGTTTTTT. Amino acids: CASRLEGGASRTGELFF.

The chain carries TRBV28 and TRBJ2-1; possible D gene TRBD2, 7 bases. Germline CDR1 is MDHEN and CDR2 is SYDVKM. V was pared by 5 bases and J by 8 bases, with 13 bases between. This CDR3 is 13 amino acids long. CDR3 sequence (DNA): TGTGCCAGCAGTGACGGGGGGCCGTATGAGCAGTTCTTC. Translating gives CASSDGGPYEQFF.

A remark on this clonotype: This likely reflects a read error, since a far larger clone is one base away. The V call is TRBV20-1, the J call TRBJ2-7; 10 bases line up with TRBD2. V lost 0 bases and J lost 6; bases outside the gene matches: 8. The CDR3 consists of 15 residues. Looked up from germline, CDR1 is DFQATT and CDR2 is SNEGSKA (reference sequence). In DNA form, the CDR3 reads TGCAGTGCTAGAGATAGAAGCGGGAGGGCCACCGAGCAGTACTTC. Translated: CSARDRSGRATEQYF.

This clonotype showed up many times. J is TRBJ1-3 and V is TRBV7-3; TRBD1 matches at 7 bases. Germline V lookup: CDR1 SGHTA, CDR2 FQGTGA. The V gene end was trimmed by 4 bases and the J gene end by 2 bases; junction bases not matched to a gene: 5. The CDR3 spans 15 residues. The CDR3 protein is CASSSGQAAGNTIYF. The CDR3 region has the DNA TGTGCCAGCAGCTCCGGACAGGCGGCTGGAAACACCATATATTTT.

This clonotype was detected ten times or more. The chain is built from TRBV9 and TRBJ2-7; 7 bases are shared with TRBD2. V lost 0 bases and J lost 2; bases outside the gene matches: 5. The germline gives CDR1 SGDLS, CDR2 YYNGEE. This CDR3 comprises 15 residues. CDR3 loop: CASSVVGGPAYEQYF. CDR3 bases: TGTGCCAGCAGCGTAGTGGGAGGGCCTGCCTACGAGCAGTACTTC.

At least ten counts were recorded for this clonotype. The rearrangement joins TRBV7-2 to TRBJ1-2, with 7 bases aligning to TRBD1. CDR1 is SGHTA and CDR2 is FQGNSA in the germline V gene. This CDR3 has 14 amino acids. V trimming: 5 bases; J trimming: 2 bases; junction bases outside the gene matches: 5. CDR3 sequence reads: CASSLGTANYGYTF. CDR3 DNA sequence: TGTGCCAGCAGCCTGGGGACAGCGAACTATGGCTACACCTTC. The full variable domain, in which reference TRBV7-2 and TRBJ1-2 provide the parts outside the CDR3, is GAGVSQSPSNKVTEKGKDVELRCDPISGHTALYWYRQSLGQGLEFLIYFQGNSAPDKSGLPSDRFSAERTGGSVSTLTIQRTQQEDSAVYLCASSLGTANYGYTFGSGTRLTVV.

This clonotype has at least ten counts. The chain joins TRBV6-1 to TRBJ1-5, with D possibly being TRBD1 (6 bases). In germline, CDR1 is MNHNS, CDR2 SASEGT. Trimming left V 5 bases short and J 5 bases short, with 7 bases between. CDR3 length: 12 amino acids. CDR3 coding DNA: TGTGCCAGCAGTAACAGGGATCAGCCCCAGCATTTT. This encodes CASSNRDQPQHF.

V usage is TRBV12-5 and J usage is TRBJ2-7; possible D gene TRBD1, 6 bases. This CDR3 spans 19 amino acids. V was trimmed by 6 bases and J by 0 bases, leaving 27 bases between them. Germline CDR1 reads LGHNT; CDR2 reads FRNRAP. CDR3 in amino acids: CASGELDRFDGGVSYEQYF. CDR3 in DNA: TGTGCTAGTGGCGAGCTAGACAGGTTTGATGGGGGAGTCTCCTACGAGCAGTACTTC.

In this sample, this clonotype turned up many times. The chain uses TRBV3-1 and TRBJ1-1, with TRBD1 as a possible D gene (6 bases). The CDR3 covers 14 residues. Per germline, CDR1 LGHDT and CDR2 YNNKEL (reference sequence). V shed 1 base and J shed 8 bases, with 14 bases lying between them. CDR3: CASSQARQDREAFF. In nucleotides, the CDR3 is TGTGCCAGCAGCCAAGCTCGACAGGATAGGGAAGCTTTCTTT.

The J gene is TRBJ2-1, the V gene TRBV5-5, with 12 bases fitting TRBD2. J gave up 5 bases and V 4 bases, and 4 bases lay outside the gene matches. Germline V gene data show CDR1 as SGHKS and CDR2 as YYEKEE (reference sequence). This CDR3 is built from 15 residues. In DNA, the CDR3 is TGTGCCAGCAGCGCCGGGACTAGCGGGCACAATGAGCAGTTCTTC. Translation: CASSAGTSGHNEQFF.

This clonotype was observed at least ten times. Written as DNA, the CDR3 is TGTGCCAGCAGTGAATCGGCAGGGGGACCTGGCTACACCTTC. This codes for CASSESAGGPGYTF. The rearrangement joins TRBV2 to TRBJ1-2, with 7 bases identical to TRBD1. The CDR3 contains 14 residues. Per the germline V gene, CDR1 is SNHLY and CDR2 is FYNNEI. With V trimmed by 2 bases and J by 7 bases, 7 bases remained unmatched.

On this clonotype itself: This is likely an artifact of a read error, given a far larger clone one base away. This chain connects TRBV7-2 to TRBJ2-7, with D perhaps matching TRBD2 (6 bases). Germline CDR1 reads SGHTA; CDR2 reads FQGNSA. V lost 5 bases to trimming and J lost 3 bases, with 26 bases between them. CDR3 length: 18 amino acids. CDR3 amino acids: CASSPARDSAKLNYEQYF. The CDR3 nucleotides read TGTGCCAGCAGCCCAGCTCGGGACTCCGCAAAACTGAACTACGAGCAGTACTTC.

Many counts were recorded for this clonotype. The chain uses TRBV20-1 and TRBJ2-5, with D possibly TRBD2 on 5 matching bases. Per the germline V gene, CDR1 is DFQATT and CDR2 is SNEGSKA (reference sequence). V lost 3 bases, J lost 5 bases, and 13 bases lay in between. The CDR3 has 13 amino acids. The CDR3 DNA sequence: TGCAGTGCTAGGCTCTACTCGGGGGAGACCCAGTACTTC. It translates to CSARLYSGETQYF.

This clonotype was recorded many times. The rearrangement joins TRBV28 to TRBJ1-4; 10 bases align to TRBD1. After removal of 5 bases from V and 7 bases from J, the junction contained 7 bases not matched to a gene. This CDR3 comprises 15 residues. Germline loops: CDR1 MDHEN, CDR2 SYDVKM. CDR3 sequence (DNA): TGTGCCAGCAGTCCCGGACAGGGGGGGATTGAAAAACTGTTTTTT. Translated, it gives CASSPGQGGIEKLFF.

The rearrangement links TRBV14 to TRBJ1-4; D gene uncertain. CDR1 is SGHDN, CDR2 FVKESK, per germline. This CDR3 is built from 14 residues. V was pared by 4 bases and J by 7 bases, with 13 bases between. The CDR3 reads CASSPLPWGEKLFF. In DNA form, the CDR3 reads TGTGCCAGCAGCCCGCTACCATGGGGTGAAAAACTGTTTTTT. Combining the CDR3 with reference TRBV14 and TRBJ1-4 gives the whole variable domain EAGVTQFPSHSVIEKGQTVTLRCDPISGHDNLYWYRRVMGKEIKFLLHFVKESKQDESGMPNNRFLAERTGGTYSTLKVQPAELEDSGVYFCASSPLPWGEKLFFGSGTQLSVL.

The chain combines TRBV5-1 with TRBJ2-3; 12 positions match TRBD1. The J call may not be correct, given that the DNA end is closer to TRBJ2-5. The CDR3 runs 17 residues. The germline CDR1 and CDR2 sequences are SGHRS and YFSETQ. The CDR3 region is CASSPATGTGGLETQYF. In DNA, the CDR3 is TGCGCCAGCAGCCCCGCGACCGGGACAGGGGGCTTGGAGACCCAGTACTTC.

This clonotype was counted ten times or more. The chain is built from TRBV6-5 and TRBJ1-1; the match to TRBD1 covers 9 bases. The ends lost 2 bases at V and 4 bases at J; junction bases unmatched: 5. Germline CDR1 MNHEY, CDR2 SVGAGI. The CDR3 is 15 amino acids. The CDR3 here is CASSYSWDRATEAFF. CDR3 in DNA: TGTGCCAGCAGTTACAGCTGGGACAGGGCCACTGAAGCTTTCTTT.

At least ten counts were recorded for this clonotype. The rearrangement joins TRBV18 to TRBJ2-1; D is unclear. Germline V lookup: CDR1 KGHSH, CDR2 LQKENI. The CDR3 consists of 13 residues. V was clipped by 3 bases and J by 6 bases, with 9 bases between them. This CDR3 is CASSPSAINEQFF. CDR3 in DNA: TGTGCCAGCTCACCGAGCGCTATCAATGAGCAGTTCTTC.

As regards this clonotype: A much more abundant neighbour one base away suggests this may be a read error. Likely a read error: the CDR3 ends without its conserved phenylalanine or tryptophan. V gene TRBV20-1 combines with J gene TRBJ1-1; a possible D gene is TRBD1 (5 bases). The CDR3 is made up of 12 amino acids. The germline V and J ends were trimmed by 3 bases and 6 bases, with 11 bases remaining between them. From germline, CDR1 is DFQATT and CDR2 SNEGSKA (reference sequence). The CDR3 loop is CSASQQAAEAFS. The CDR3 DNA reads as TGCAGTGCTAGTCAACAGGCGGCTGAAGCTTTCTCT.

A few counts support this clonotype. This rearrangement joins TRBV5-1 to TRBJ2-6; 12 bases agree with TRBD2. Germline lookup yields CDR1 SGHRS and CDR2 YFSETQ. This CDR3 spans 18 amino acids. V dropped 4 bases and J dropped 3; count of bases not matched to a gene: 8. The CDR3 here is CASSPRLAGVGGANVLTF. In DNA, the CDR3 is TGCGCCAGCAGCCCGAGACTAGCGGGAGTTGGTGGGGCCAACGTCCTGACTTTC.

This clonotype was observed at least ten times. This sequence joins TRBV28 and TRBJ1-1; no clear D gene. The CDR3 has 12 amino acids. CDR1 MDHEN and CDR2 SYDVKM come from the germline V gene. Trimming left V 6 bases short and J 3 bases short, with 8 bases between. CDR3: CASSLGYTEAFF. The DNA of the CDR3 is TGTGCCAGCAGCCTGGGGTACACTGAAGCTTTCTTT.